This TCR beta chain comes out of a study of cytomegalovirus exposure and HLA in healthy donors. For the study at large: HLA-typed donors were the source of 82 million or so unique TCRs, which an early data release held.

Findings and limits, study-wide: In vitro testing confirmed a few CMV-associated chains as specific for CMV antigens. Among TCR beta chains, those listed as cytomegalovirus-associated numbered over 150.

The CDR3 totals 15 residues. Per germline, CDR1 SEHNR and CDR2 FQNEAQ (reference sequence). Vbeta (60) and Jbeta (13) primers were used in the PCR. Repertoires were generated with immunoSEQ multiplex PCR, while TCRdb's copy carries only in-frame clones and drops some. The table lists just under 80,000 clones, about three quarters of them singletons. On this clone itself: Its matching antigen is unknown. The germline gene is not matched at one end of the junction; a read error may be the cause.

The chain is built from TRBV7-9 and TRBJ2-1; 9 bases line up with TRBD2. This clonotype originated in a man aged 40-55 years in good health and CMV-seronegative. Specimen: PBMCs. CDR3 in DNA: TGTGCCAGCAGCGTAGCGGGAGATGCGCTCAATGAGCAGTTCTTC. Translating it yields CASSVAGDALNEQFF.